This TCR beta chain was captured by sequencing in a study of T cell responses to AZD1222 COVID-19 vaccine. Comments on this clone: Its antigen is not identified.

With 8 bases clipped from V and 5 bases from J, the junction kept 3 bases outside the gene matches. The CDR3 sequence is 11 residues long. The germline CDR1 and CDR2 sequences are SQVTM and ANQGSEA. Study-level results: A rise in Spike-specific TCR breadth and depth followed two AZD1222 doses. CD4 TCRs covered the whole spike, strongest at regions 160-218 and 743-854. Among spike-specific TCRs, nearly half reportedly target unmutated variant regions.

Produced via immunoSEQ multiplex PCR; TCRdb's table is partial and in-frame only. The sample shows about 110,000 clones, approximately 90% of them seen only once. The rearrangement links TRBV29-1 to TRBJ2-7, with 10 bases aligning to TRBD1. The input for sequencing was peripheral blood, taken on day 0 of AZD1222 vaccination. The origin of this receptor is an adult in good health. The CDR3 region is CSHGQGDEQYF. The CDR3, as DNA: TGCAGCCACGGACAGGGGGACGAGCAGTACTTC.